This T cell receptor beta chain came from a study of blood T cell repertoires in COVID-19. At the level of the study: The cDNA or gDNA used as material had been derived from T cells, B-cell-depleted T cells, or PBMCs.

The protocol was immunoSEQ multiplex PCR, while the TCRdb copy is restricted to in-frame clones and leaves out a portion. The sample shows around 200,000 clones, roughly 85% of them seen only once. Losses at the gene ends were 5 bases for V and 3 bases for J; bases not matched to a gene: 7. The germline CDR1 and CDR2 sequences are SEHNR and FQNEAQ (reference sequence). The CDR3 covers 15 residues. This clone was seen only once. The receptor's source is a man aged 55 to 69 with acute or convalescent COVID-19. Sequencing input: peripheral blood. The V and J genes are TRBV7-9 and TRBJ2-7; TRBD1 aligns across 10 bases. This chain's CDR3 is CASSPGQGSSYEQYF. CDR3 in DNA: TGTGCCAGCAGCCCGGGACAGGGGAGTAGCTACGAGCAGTACTTC.